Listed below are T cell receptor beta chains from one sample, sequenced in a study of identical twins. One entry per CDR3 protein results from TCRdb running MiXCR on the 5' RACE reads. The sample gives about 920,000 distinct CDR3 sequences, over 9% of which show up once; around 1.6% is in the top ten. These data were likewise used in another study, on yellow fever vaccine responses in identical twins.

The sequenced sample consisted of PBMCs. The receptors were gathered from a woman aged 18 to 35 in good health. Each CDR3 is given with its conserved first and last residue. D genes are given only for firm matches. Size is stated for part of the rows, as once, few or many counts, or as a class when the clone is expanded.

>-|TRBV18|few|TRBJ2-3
CASSPYTPLETAVIDTQYF
TGTGCCAGCTCACCCTACACGCCGCTGGAGACGGCGGTCATCGATACGCAGTATTTT
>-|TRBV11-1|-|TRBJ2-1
CASTHLANNEQFF
TGTGCCAGCACCCACCTAGCGAACAATGAGCAGTTCTTC
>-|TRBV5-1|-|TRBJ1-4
CASSLGGGGTNEKLFF
TGCGCCAGCAGCTTGGGAGGGGGAGGTACGAATGAAAAACTGTTTTTT
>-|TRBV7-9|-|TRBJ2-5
CASSFTQAQETQYF
TGTGCCAGCAGCTTTACTCAGGCCCAAGAGACCCAGTACTTC
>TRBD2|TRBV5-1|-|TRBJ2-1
CASSLRTSDYNEQFF
TGCGCCAGCAGCCTTAGGACTAGCGACTACAATGAGCAGTTCTTC
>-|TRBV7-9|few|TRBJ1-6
CASSLLPGPFSPLHF
TGTGCCAGCAGCTTACTACCGGGACCTTTTTCACCCCTCCACTTT
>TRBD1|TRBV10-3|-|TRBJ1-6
CAISGFRPGTGGESPLHF
TGTGCCATCAGTGGATTTCGTCCCGGGACAGGGGGCGAATCACCCCTCCACTTT
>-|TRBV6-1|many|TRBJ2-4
CASRGPASKNKNIQYF
TGTGCCAGCAGAGGCCCGGCCTCGAAGAATAAAAACATTCAGTACTTC
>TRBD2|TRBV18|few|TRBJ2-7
CASSPPGLATSYEQYF
TGTGCCAGCTCACCCCCTGGACTAGCTACTTCCTACGAGCAGTACTTC
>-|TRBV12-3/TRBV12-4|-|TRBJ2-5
CASSFDTVQETQYF
TGTGCCAGCAGTTTTGATACAGTCCAAGAGACCCAGTACTTC
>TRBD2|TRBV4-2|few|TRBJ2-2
CASSQDSGRANTGELFF
TGTGCCAGCAGCCAAGATAGCGGGAGGGCGAACACCGGGGAGCTGTTTTTT
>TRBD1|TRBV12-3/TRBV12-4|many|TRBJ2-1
CASSLGTEFF
TGTGCCAGCAGTCTGGGGACAGAGTTCTTC
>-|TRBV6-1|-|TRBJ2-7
CASSESYSLNVNF
TGTGCCAGCAGTGAATCATACAGTTTAAATGTCAACTTC
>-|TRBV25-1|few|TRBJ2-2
CASTGSGSGTGELFF
TGTGCCAGCACCGGTAGCGGATCGGGGACCGGGGAGCTGTTTTTT
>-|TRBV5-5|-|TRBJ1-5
CASSLMGVANQPQHF
TGTGCCAGCAGCTTGATGGGGGTCGCCAATCAGCCCCAGCATTTT
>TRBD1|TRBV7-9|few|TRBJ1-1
CASSSGQFLEAFF
TGTGCCAGCAGCTCGGGACAGTTCCTTGAAGCTTTCTTT
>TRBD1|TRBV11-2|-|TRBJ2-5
CASSLGQKAQYF
TGTGCCAGCAGCTTGGGACAGAAGGCCCAGTACTTC
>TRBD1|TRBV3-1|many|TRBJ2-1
CASSPTRGTGLAYNEQFF
TGTGCCAGCAGCCCTACAAGGGGGACAGGGTTGGCGTACAATGAGCAGTTCTTC
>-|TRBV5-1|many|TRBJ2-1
CASSLGQAYNEQFF
TGCGCCAGCAGCTTGGGTCAGGCGTACAATGAGCAGTTCTTC
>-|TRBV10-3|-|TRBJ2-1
CAIRPRGDNEQFF
TGTGCCATTAGACCCAGGGGAGACAATGAGCAGTTCTTC
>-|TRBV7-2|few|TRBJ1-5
CASSLAAIQPQHF
TGTGCCAGCAGCTTAGCGGCGATTCAGCCCCAGCATTTT
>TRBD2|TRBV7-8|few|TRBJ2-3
CATSGEGTSRVTDTQYF
TGTGCCACCTCGGGAGAAGGGACTAGCCGGGTCACAGATACGCAGTATTTT
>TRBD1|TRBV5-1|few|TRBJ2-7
CASSLRDRGFDEQYF
TGCGCCAGCAGCCTCCGGGACAGGGGATTCGACGAGCAGTACTTC
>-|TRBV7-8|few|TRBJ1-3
CASQLTPGHSGNTIYF
TGTGCCAGCCAGCTTACCCCCGGACACTCTGGAAACACCATATATTTT
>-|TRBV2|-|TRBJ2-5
CASSPNTRPGTQYF
TGTGCCAGCAGTCCTAACACCCGTCCGGGGACCCAGTACTTC
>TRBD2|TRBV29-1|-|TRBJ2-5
CSVGARLAVEETQYF
TGCAGCGTTGGGGCTCGGCTAGCGGTTGAAGAGACCCAGTACTTC
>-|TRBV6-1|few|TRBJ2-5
CASRQDGAPWETQYF
TGTGCCAGCAGACAGGACGGAGCGCCTTGGGAGACCCAGTACTTC
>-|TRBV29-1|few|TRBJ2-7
CSALDSYEQYF
TGCAGCGCTCTGGACAGCTACGAGCAGTACTTC
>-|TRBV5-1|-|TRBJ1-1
CASSLMPMNTEAFF
TGCGCCAGCAGCCTTATGCCGATGAACACTGAAGCTTTCTTT
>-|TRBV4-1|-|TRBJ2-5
CASSRRVREETQYF
TGCGCCAGCAGCCGTCGGGTGCGGGAAGAGACCCAGTACTTC
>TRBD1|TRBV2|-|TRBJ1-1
CASSQGAFTEAFF
TGTGCCAGCAGCCAGGGGGCTTTCACTGAAGCTTTCTTT
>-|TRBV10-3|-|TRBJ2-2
CAIPREAGSTGELFF
TGTGCCATCCCCAGGGAGGCGGGGTCGACCGGGGAGCTGTTTTTT
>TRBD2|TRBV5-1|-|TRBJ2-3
CASSFRLAGADTQYF
TGCGCCAGCAGCTTCCGACTAGCGGGGGCCGATACGCAGTATTTT
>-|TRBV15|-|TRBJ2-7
CATSREPGVNEQYF
TGTGCCACCAGCAGAGAGCCGGGAGTAAACGAGCAGTACTTC
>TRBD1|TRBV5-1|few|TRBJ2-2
CASRRGTGGTGELFF
TGCGCCAGCAGGCGCGGGACAGGGGGCACCGGGGAGCTGTTTTTT
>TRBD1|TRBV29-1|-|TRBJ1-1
CSAATGRNTEAFF
TGCAGCGCTGCGACAGGGAGGAACACTGAAGCTTTCTTT
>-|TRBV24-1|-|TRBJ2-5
CATGRQEQETQYF
TGTGCCACCGGTCGACAAGAACAAGAGACCCAGTACTTC
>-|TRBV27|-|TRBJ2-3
CATWEFLGSDTQYF
TGTGCCACATGGGAGTTTTTGGGTTCGGATACGCAGTATTTT
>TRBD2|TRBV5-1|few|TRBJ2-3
CASSLAGLAGSADTQYF
TGCGCCAGCAGCTTGGCCGGACTAGCAGGTTCAGCAGATACGCAGTATTTT
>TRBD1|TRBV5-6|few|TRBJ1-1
CASLKTGSAEAFF
TGTGCCAGCTTGAAGACAGGGAGCGCTGAAGCTTTCTTT
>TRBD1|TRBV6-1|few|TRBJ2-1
CASSEEAGGRGEQFF
TGTGCCAGCAGTGAAGAGGCAGGGGGTCGGGGTGAGCAGTTCTTC
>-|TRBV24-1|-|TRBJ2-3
CATSDLPGGADTQYF
TGTGCCACCAGTGATTTGCCCGGGGGCGCAGATACGCAGTATTTT
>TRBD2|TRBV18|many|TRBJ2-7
CASSPGLAGTYEQYF
TGTGCCAGCAGTCCAGGACTAGCGGGGACCTACGAGCAGTACTTC
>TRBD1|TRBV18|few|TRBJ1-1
CATGDRMPTEAFF
TGTGCCACCGGGGACAGGATGCCCACTGAAGCTTTCTTT
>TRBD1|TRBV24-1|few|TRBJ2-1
CATSDTRQGSYNEQFF
TGTGCCACCAGTGACACTCGACAGGGCTCCTACAATGAGCAGTTCTTC
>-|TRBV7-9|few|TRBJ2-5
CASSLELSQETQYF
TGTGCCAGCAGCCTAGAATTGTCGCAAGAGACCCAGTACTTC
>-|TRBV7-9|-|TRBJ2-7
CASSLKRDYEQYF
TGTGCCAGCAGCTTAAAAAGGGACTACGAGCAGTACTTC
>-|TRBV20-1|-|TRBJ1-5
CSARVRGDPLPQHF
TGCAGTGCTAGAGTGCGTGGGGACCCTCTACCCCAGCATTTT
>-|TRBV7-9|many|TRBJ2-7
CASSSRGDEQYF
TGTGCCAGCAGTTCCCGGGGAGACGAGCAGTACTTC
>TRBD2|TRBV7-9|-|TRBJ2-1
CASSPTLRLAGVNEQFF
TGTGCCAGCAGCCCCACATTACGTCTAGCGGGTGTAAATGAGCAGTTCTTC
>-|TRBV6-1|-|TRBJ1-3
CASRSRLAGNTIYF
TGTGCCAGCAGATCGCGGCTAGCGGGAAACACCATATATTTT
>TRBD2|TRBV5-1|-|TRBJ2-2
CASSRTSGRASHTGELFF
TGCGCCAGCAGCCGGACTAGCGGGAGGGCCTCTCACACCGGGGAGCTGTTTTTT
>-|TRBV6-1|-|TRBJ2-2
CASRPRSGRANTGELFF
TGTGCCAGCAGACCAAGGAGCGGGCGCGCGAACACCGGGGAGCTGTTTTTT
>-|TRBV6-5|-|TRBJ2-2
CASSYSFGGSTNTGELFF
TGTGCCAGCAGTTACTCTTTCGGAGGATCCACGAACACCGGGGAGCTGTTTTTT
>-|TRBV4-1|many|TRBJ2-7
CASSHPDTTYEQYF
TGCGCCAGCAGCCACCCAGACACCACCTACGAGCAGTACTTC
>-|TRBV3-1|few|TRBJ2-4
CASSQLYAGDNIQYF
TGTGCCAGCAGCCAACTTTATGCAGGCGATAACATTCAGTACTTC
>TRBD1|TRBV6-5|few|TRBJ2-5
CASSWGTEQETQYF
TGTGCCAGCAGTTGGGGGACAGAGCAAGAGACCCAGTACTTC
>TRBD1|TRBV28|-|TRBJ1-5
CASSTGTAGYQPQHF
TGTGCCAGCAGTACCGGGACAGCGGGCTATCAGCCCCAGCATTTT
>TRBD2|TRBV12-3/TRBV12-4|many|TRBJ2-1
CASSPVQGSGGVGEQFF
TGTGCCAGCAGTCCCGTTCAGGGGAGCGGGGGGGTTGGGGAGCAGTTCTTC